The 6 T cell receptor beta chains given below trace back to one sample, sequenced in a study of shared clonotypes between healthy human individuals. The protocol was immunoSEQ multiplex PCR, while the TCRdb copy is restricted to in-frame clones and leaves out a portion. The sample lists around 1.5 million clones, around 98% occurring once. Sequencing used naive CD4+ T cells sorted from blood. The subset was: CD45RA+ positively selected. These receptors were obtained from a man aged 25-45 years in good health.

V is TRBV11-2 and J is TRBJ2-7, with 7 bases that match TRBD1. The CDR3 totals 14 residues. J lost 7 bases, V lost 5 bases, and 11 bases had no gene match. Germline V gives CDR1 SGHAT, CDR2 FQNNGV. CDR3 coding DNA: TGTGCCAGCAGCGTAACGACAGGGTCGGGGGAGCAGTACTTC. It yields the protein CASSVTTGSGEQYF. The full variable domain, in which reference TRBV11-2 and TRBJ2-7 provide the parts outside the CDR3, is EAGVAQSPRYKIIEKRQSVAFWCNPISGHATLYWYQQILGQGPKLLIQFQNNGVVDDSQLPKDRFSAERLKGVDSTLKIQPAKLEDSAVYLCASSVTTGSGEQYFGPGTRLTVT.

V gene TRBV10-1 combines with J gene TRBJ2-7; D is perhaps TRBD2 (5 bases). This CDR3 region has 14 residues. Trimming removed 5 bases at V and 0 bases at J, with 11 bases between. CDR1 WNHNN and CDR2 SYGVQD come from the germline V gene (reference sequence). The CDR3 loop is CASSLFRGSYEQYF. CDR3 sequence (DNA): TGCGCCAGCAGTTTGTTTCGGGGCTCCTACGAGCAGTACTTC.

The chain combines TRBV7-2 with TRBJ2-3; TRBD2 agrees at 12 bases. Germline V gene lookup returns CDR1 SGHTA and CDR2 FQGNSA. The J segment lost 5 bases and the V segment lost 0 bases, leaving 15 bases of the junction unmatched. This CDR3 spans 20 amino acids. The CDR3 sequence: CASSLAVGASGRGRQDTQYF. CDR3 nucleotides: TGTGCCAGCAGCTTAGCCGTGGGGGCTAGCGGGAGGGGCCGCCAAGATACGCAGTATTTT.

The rearrangement links TRBV11-3 to TRBJ2-3; 8 bases line up with TRBD2. The germline gives CDR1 SGHNT, CDR2 YENEEA. This CDR3 has 13 residues. With V trimmed by 6 bases and J by 5 bases, 4 bases remained unmatched. The CDR3 sequence is CASRVAGRDTQYF. The CDR3 bases are TGTGCCAGCAGGGTAGCGGGGAGAGATACGCAGTATTTT.

The chain uses TRBV2 and TRBJ2-7; TRBD1 might be the D (5 bases). The CDR3 spans 14 residues. Trimming removed 1 base at V and 4 bases at J, with 11 bases between. Germline V gene sequence: CDR1 SNHLY, CDR2 FYNNEI. The CDR3 reads CASSEVSKGYEQYF. The CDR3 DNA sequence: TGTGCCAGCAGTGAAGTTTCCAAGGGGTACGAGCAGTACTTC.

The chain couples TRBV9 to TRBJ2-1; the D gene is possibly TRBD1 (5 bases). The CDR3 is 14 amino acids. Trimming cost V 0 bases and J 6 bases, with 10 bases left between them. CDR1 SGDLS and CDR2 YYNGEE come from the germline V gene. CDR3 sequence reads: CASSVAVGANEQFF. Here the CDR3 DNA reads TGTGCCAGCAGCGTAGCTGTAGGGGCCAATGAGCAGTTCTTC.